This TCR beta chain was documented in a study of cytomegalovirus exposure and HLA in healthy donors. 60 Vbeta and 13 Jbeta primers were used in PCR. Per the original methods: In a later analysis, the count reached some 73 million unique TCR beta chains, with 10 million to 14 million shared. The table came from immunoSEQ multiplex PCR; TCRdb's copy has only in-frame clones and leaves some out. For V, J and clone size, that table is used; D and trimming come from the DNA. The sample gives about 72,000 clones, roughly 82% of which show up once; over 1.5% is in the top ten. The study's findings and limits: In a later analysis, a genetic analysis reported fewer productive-TCR N-insertions in an Asian-associated ancestry cluster than the cohort average. A highly shared variant cluster was judged a likely technical artifact. A missense variant in DCLRE1C was later tied to TCR beta V- and J-gene trimming.

In the case of this clone: Its antigen is not identified.

The length of the CDR3 is 15 residues. V was trimmed by 5 bases and J by 1 base, leaving 14 bases between them. The germline CDR1 and CDR2 sequences are LNHDA and SQIVND (reference sequence). The chain recombines TRBV19 with TRBJ1-1, with TRBD1 as a possible D gene (5 bases). The sequence was collected from a man between 18 and 29 years old in good health and CMV-seronegative. Sequences were obtained from PBMCs. The DNA of the CDR3 is TGTGCCAGTAGTGCGTGGTCCCAGGGGAACACTGAAGCTTTCTTT. It codes for CASSAWSQGNTEAFF.